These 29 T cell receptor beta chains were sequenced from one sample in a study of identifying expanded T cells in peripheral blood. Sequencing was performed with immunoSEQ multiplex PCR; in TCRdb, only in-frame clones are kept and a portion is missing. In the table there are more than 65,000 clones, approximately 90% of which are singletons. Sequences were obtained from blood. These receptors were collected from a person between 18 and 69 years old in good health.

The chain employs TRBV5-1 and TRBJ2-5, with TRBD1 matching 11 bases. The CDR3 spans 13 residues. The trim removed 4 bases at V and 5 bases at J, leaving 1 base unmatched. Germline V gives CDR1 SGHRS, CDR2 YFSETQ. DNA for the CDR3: TGCGCCAGCAGCGGGACAGGGGGTGAGACCCAGTACTTC. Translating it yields CASSGTGGETQYF.

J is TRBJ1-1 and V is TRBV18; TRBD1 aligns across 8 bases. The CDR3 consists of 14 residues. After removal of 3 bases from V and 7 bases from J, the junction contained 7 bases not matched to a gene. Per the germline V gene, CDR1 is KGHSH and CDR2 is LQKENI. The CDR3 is CASSPAGGADEAFF. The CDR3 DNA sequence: TGTGCCAGCTCACCGGCAGGGGGCGCGGATGAAGCTTTCTTT.

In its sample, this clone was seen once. The CDR3 loop is CASGGLGGWYGYTF. CDR3 bases: TGTGCCAGCGGCGGATTGGGGGGATGGTATGGCTACACCTTC. V is TRBV5-8 and J is TRBJ1-2, with a weak D call TRBD1 (5 bases). This CDR3 is 14 amino acids long. Trimming took off 7 bases at V and 5 bases at J, with 18 bases between the two ends. Germline CDR1 SGHTS, CDR2 YDEGEE.

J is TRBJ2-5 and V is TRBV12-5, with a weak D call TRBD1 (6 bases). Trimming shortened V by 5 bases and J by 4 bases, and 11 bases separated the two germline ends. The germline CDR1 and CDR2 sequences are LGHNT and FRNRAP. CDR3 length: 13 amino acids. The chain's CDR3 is CASGPTGPETQYF. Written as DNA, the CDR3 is TGTGCTAGTGGTCCTACAGGGCCAGAGACCCAGTACTTC.

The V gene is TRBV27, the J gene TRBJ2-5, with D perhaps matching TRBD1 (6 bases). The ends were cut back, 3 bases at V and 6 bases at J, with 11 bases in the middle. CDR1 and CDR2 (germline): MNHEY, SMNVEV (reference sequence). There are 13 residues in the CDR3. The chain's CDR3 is CASSFSRGQTQYF. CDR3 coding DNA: TGTGCCAGCAGTTTCAGCAGGGGACAGACCCAGTACTTC.

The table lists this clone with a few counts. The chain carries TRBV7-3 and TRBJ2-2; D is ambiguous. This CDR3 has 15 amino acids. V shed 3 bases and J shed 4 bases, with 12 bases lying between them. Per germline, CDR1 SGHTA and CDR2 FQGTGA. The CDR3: CASSLGPQATGELFF. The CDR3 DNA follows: TGTGCCAGCAGCTTGGGTCCCCAGGCCACCGGGGAGCTGTTTTTT.

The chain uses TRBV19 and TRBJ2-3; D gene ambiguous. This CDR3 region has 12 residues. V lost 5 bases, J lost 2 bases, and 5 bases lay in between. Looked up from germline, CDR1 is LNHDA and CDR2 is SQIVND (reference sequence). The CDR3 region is CASSFNTDTQYF. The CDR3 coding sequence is TGTGCCAGTAGTTTTAACACAGATACGCAGTATTTT.

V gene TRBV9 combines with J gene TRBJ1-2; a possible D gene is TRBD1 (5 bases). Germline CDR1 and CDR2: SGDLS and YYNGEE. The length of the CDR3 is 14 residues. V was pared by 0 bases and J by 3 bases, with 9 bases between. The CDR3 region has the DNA TGTGCCAGCAGCGTAGAGGCAGGGTACTATGGCTACACCTTC. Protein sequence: CASSVEAGYYGYTF.

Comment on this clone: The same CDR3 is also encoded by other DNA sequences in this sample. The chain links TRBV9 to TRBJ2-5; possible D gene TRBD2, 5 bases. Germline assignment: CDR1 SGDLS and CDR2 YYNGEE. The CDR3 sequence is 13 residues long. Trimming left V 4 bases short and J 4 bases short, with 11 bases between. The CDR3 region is CASSRLAGETQYF. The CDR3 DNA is TGTGCCAGCAGCCGATTGGCGGGAGAGACCCAGTACTTC. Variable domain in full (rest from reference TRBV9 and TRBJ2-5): DSGVTQTPKHLITATGQRVTLRCSPRSGDLSVYWYQQSLDQGLQFLIQYYNGEERAKGNILERFSAQQFPDLHSELNLSSLELGDSALYFCASSRLAGETQYFGPGTRLLVL.

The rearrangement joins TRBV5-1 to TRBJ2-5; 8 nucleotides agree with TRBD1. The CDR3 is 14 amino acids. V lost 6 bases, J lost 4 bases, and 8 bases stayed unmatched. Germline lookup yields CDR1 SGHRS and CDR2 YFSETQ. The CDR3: CASTPDREGETQYF. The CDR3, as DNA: TGCGCCAGCACCCCGGACAGGGAAGGAGAGACCCAGTACTTC.

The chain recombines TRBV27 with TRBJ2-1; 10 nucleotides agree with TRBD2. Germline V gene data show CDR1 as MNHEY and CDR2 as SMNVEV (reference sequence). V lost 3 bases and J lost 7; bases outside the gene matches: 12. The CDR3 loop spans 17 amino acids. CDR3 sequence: CASSFGPPSGGVNEQFF. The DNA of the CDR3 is TGTGCCAGCAGTTTTGGCCCCCCTAGCGGGGGCGTTAATGAGCAGTTCTTC.

The CDR3 loop reads CASSIPLAGGPNTQYF. The CDR3 DNA is TGTGCCAGCAGTATCCCTTTAGCGGGAGGGCCTAATACGCAGTATTTT. J is TRBJ2-3 and V is TRBV28; 11 bases are shared with TRBD2. The CDR3 is 16 residues long. Per the germline V gene, CDR1 is MDHEN and CDR2 is SYDVKM. The ends lost 5 bases at V and 7 bases at J; junction bases unmatched: 11.

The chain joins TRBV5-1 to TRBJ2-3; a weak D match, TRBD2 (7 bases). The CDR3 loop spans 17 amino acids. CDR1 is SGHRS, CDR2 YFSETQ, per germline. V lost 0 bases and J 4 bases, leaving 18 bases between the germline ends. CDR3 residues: CASSLGRGGANADTQYF. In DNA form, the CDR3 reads TGCGCCAGCAGCTTGGGGAGAGGGGGGGCAAACGCAGATACGCAGTATTTT.

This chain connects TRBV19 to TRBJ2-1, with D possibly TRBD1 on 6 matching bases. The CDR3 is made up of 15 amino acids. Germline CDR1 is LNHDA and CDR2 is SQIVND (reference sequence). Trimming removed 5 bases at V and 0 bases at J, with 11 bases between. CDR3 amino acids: CASSWTVSSYNEQFF. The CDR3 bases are TGTGCCAGTAGTTGGACAGTCAGCTCCTACAATGAGCAGTTCTTC.

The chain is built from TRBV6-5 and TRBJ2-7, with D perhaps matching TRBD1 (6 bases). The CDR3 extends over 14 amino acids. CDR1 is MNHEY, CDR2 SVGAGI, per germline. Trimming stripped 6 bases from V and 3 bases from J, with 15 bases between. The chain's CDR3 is CASRTTGSGYEQYF. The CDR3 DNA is TGTGCCAGCAGAACCACAGGGTCCGGCTACGAGCAGTACTTC.

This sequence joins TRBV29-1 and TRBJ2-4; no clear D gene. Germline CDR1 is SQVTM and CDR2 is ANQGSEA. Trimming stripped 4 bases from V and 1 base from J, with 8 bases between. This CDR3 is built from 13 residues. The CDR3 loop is CSVADKAKNIQYF. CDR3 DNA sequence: TGCAGCGTTGCCGATAAGGCCAAAAACATTCAGTACTTC.

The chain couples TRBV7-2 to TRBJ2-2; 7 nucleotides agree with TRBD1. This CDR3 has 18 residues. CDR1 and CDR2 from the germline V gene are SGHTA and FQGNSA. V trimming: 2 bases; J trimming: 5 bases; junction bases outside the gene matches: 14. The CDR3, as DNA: TGTGCCAGCAGCTTATTAATGAAAACAGGGGTAGGAACCGGGGAGCTGTTTTTT. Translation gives CASSLLMKTGVGTGELFF.

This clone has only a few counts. The CDR3 protein is CASSYRDTYGYTF. CDR3 bases: TGTGCCAGCAGTTACCGGGACACCTATGGCTACACCTTC. The chain is built from TRBV6-5 and TRBJ1-2; D is possibly TRBD1 (6 bases). Germline V gives CDR1 MNHEY, CDR2 SVGAGI. V lost 2 bases, J lost 4 bases, and 8 bases lay in between. This CDR3 is built from 13 residues.

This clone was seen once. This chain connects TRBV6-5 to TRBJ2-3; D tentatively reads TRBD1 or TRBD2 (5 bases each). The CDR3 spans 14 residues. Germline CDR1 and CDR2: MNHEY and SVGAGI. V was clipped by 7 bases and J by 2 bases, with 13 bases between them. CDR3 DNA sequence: TGTGCCAGCACCCCCGGGACGCACACAGATACGCAGTATTTT. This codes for CASTPGTHTDTQYF.

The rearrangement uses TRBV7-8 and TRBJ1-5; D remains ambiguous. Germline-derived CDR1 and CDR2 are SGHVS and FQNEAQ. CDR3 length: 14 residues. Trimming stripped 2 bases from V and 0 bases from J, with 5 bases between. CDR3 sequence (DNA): TGTGCCAGCAGCTTAAGTAGTAGCAATCAGCCCCAGCATTTT. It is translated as CASSLSSSNQPQHF.

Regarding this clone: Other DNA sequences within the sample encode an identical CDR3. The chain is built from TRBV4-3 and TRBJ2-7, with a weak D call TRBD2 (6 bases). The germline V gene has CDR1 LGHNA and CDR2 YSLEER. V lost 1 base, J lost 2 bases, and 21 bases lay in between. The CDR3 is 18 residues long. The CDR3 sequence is CASSQGAGTRSVTYEQYF. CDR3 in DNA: TGCGCCAGCAGCCAAGGGGCAGGGACTCGATCTGTCACCTACGAGCAGTACTTC.

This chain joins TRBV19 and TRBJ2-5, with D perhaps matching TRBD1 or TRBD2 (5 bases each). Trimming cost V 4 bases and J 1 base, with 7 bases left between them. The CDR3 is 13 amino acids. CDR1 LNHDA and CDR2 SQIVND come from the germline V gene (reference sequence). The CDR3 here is CASSTGTQETQYF. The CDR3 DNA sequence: TGTGCCAGTAGTACCGGGACCCAAGAGACCCAGTACTTC.

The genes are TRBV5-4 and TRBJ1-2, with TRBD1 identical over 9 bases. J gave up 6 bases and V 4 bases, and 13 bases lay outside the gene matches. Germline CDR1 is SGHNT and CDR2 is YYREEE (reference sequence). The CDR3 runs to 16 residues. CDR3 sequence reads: CASSTKPRDREDGYTF. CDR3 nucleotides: TGTGCCAGCAGCACCAAACCCCGGGACAGGGAGGATGGCTACACCTTC.

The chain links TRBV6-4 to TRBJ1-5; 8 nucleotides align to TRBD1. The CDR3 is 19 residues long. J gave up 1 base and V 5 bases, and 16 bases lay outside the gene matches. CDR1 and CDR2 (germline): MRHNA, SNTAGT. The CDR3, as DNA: TGTGCCAGCAGTTCCAAAAACGCACAGGGGGGATTGAGCAATCAGCCCCAGCATTTT. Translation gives CASSSKNAQGGLSNQPQHF.

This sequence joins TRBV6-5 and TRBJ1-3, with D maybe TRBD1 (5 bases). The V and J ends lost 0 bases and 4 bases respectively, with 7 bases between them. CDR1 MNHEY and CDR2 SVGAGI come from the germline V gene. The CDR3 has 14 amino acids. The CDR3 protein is CASSYSGQGNTIYF. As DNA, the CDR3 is TGTGCCAGCAGTTACTCGGGGCAAGGAAACACCATATATTTT.

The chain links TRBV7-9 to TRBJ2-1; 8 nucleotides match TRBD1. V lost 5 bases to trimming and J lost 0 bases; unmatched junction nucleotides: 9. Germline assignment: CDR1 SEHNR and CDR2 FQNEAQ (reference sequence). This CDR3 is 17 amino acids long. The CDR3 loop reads CASSPGQATSSYNEQFF. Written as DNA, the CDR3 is TGTGCCAGCAGCCCGGGACAGGCCACAAGCTCCTACAATGAGCAGTTCTTC.

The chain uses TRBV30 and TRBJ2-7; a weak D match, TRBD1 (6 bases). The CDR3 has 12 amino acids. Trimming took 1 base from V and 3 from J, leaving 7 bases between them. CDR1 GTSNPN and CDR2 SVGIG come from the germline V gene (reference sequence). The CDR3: CAWSARGYEQYF. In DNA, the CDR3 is TGTGCCTGGAGTGCCAGGGGCTACGAGCAGTACTTC. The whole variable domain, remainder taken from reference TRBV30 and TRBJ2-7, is SQTIHQWPATLVQPVGSPLSLECTVEGTSNPNLYWYRQAAGRGLQLLFYSVGIGQISSEVPQNLSASRPQDRQFILSSKKLLLSDSGFYLCAWSARGYEQYFGPGTRLTVT.

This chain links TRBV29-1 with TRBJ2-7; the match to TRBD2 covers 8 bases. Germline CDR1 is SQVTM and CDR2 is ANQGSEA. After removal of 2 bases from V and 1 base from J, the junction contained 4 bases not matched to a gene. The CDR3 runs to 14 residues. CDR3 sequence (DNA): TGCAGCGTTGAAAGGTTAGCGGGATCCTACGAGCAGTACTTC. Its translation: CSVERLAGSYEQYF.

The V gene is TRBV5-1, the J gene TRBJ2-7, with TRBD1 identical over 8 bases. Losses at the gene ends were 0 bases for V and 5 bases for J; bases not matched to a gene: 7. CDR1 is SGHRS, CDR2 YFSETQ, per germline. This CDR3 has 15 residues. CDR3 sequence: CASSLAVQGADEQYF. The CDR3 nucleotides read TGCGCCAGCAGCTTGGCTGTGCAGGGGGCTGACGAGCAGTACTTC.